The 8 T cell receptor beta chains below come from one sample, sequenced in a study of shared clonotypes between healthy human individuals. Only in-frame clones appear in the TCRdb table, and some are missing; sequencing was by immunoSEQ multiplex PCR. The sample includes fewer than 2.5 million clones, 80% to 95% of them seen just once. Specimen: naive CD4+ T cells from PBMCs. Regarding subset: CD45RA+ positively selected. All receptors derive from a man aged 18 to 30 in good health. Some clones in this sample may be carry-over from other donors' samples.

Notes on this clone: The same CDR3 arises from other DNA sequences in this sample as well. The rearrangement uses TRBV27 and TRBJ2-7; weak D call: TRBD2 (6 bases). CDR3 length equals 14 residues. V lost 2 bases and J 0 bases, leaving 8 bases between the germline ends. The germline CDR1 and CDR2 sequences are MNHEY and SMNVEV (reference sequence). CDR3 loop: CASSLRRDSYEQYF. CDR3 nucleotides: TGTGCCAGCAGTTTACGGCGGGACTCCTACGAGCAGTACTTC.

The rearrangement uses TRBV28 and TRBJ2-5, with 12 bases fitting TRBD2. V lost 4 bases to trimming and J lost 5 bases; unmatched junction nucleotides: 5. This CDR3 comprises 15 residues. The germline V gene encodes CDR1 MDHEN and CDR2 SYDVKM. CDR3 DNA sequence: TGTGCCAGCAGTTCCCCGGGACTAGCGGGCGAGACCCAGTACTTC. This codes for CASSSPGLAGETQYF.

The V gene is TRBV20-1, the J gene TRBJ2-5; TRBD2 is a possible D gene (5 bases). The CDR3 runs to 11 residues. Per the germline V gene, CDR1 is DFQATT and CDR2 is SNEGSKA (reference sequence). The CDR3 region has the DNA TGCAGCGGTGGACTGGGGGAGACCCAGTACTTC. Its protein product is CSGGLGETQYF.

The gene calls are TRBV5-1 and TRBJ2-3; TRBD2 matches 7 bases. There are 14 residues in the CDR3. V lost 4 bases and J lost 6; bases outside the gene matches: 8. Germline-derived CDR1 and CDR2 are SGHRS and YFSETQ. The CDR3 loop is CASSRTRAADTQYF. CDR3 nucleotides: TGCGCCAGCAGCCGGACTAGAGCGGCCGATACGCAGTATTTT.

This clone appeared a single time. The rearrangement joins TRBV27 to TRBJ2-7, with 7 nucleotides matching TRBD2. This CDR3 has 12 amino acids. Germline CDR1 reads MNHEY; CDR2 reads SMNVEV (reference sequence). The V and J ends lost 2 bases and 12 bases, in that order; junction bases with no gene match: 7. The CDR3: CASSLRTREAYF. The CDR3 DNA sequence: TGTGCCAGCAGTTTACGGACTAGGGAGGCGTACTTC.

The rearrangement uses TRBV28 and TRBJ1-1; possible D gene TRBD1, 5 bases. Germline V gene data show CDR1 as MDHEN and CDR2 as SYDVKM. V dropped 6 bases and J dropped 11 bases, with 22 bases sitting between them. This CDR3 has 14 amino acids. CDR3 DNA sequence: TGTGCCAGCAGCCGAGGGACGCCACCCGGTCACGCTTTCTTT. As protein: CASSRGTPPGHAFF. The full variable domain, completed using reference TRBV28 and TRBJ1-1, is DVKVTQSSRYLVKRTGEKVFLECVQDMDHENMFWYRQDPGLGLRLIYFSYDVKMKEKGDIPEGYSVSREKKERFSLILESASTNQTSMYLCASSRGTPPGHAFFGQGTRLTVV.

The chain has TRBV15 and TRBJ2-3; 9 bases agree with TRBD2. After removal of 0 bases from V and 1 base from J, the junction contained 5 bases not matched to a gene. The CDR3 spans 17 residues. From germline, CDR1 is LNHNV and CDR2 YYDKDF (reference sequence). The CDR3 DNA sequence: TGTGCCACCAGCAGAGATCGGGGCGGGAGGGGCACAGATACGCAGTATTTT. Translation: CATSRDRGGRGTDTQYF.

The rearrangement links TRBV7-9 to TRBJ2-7; 12 positions match TRBD2. Germline values: CDR1 SEHNR, CDR2 FQNEAQ (reference sequence). V shed 5 bases, J shed 5 bases, and the junction held 7 bases outside the gene matches. This CDR3 is built from 15 residues. The DNA of the CDR3 is TGTGCCAGCAGCACCCGACTAGCGGGAGCGAACGAGCAGTACTTC. Translated: CASSTRLAGANEQYF.